These 3 T cell receptor beta chains originate from one sample sequenced in a study of T cell responses to AZD1222 COVID-19 vaccine. Data came from immunoSEQ multiplex PCR; TCRdb stores just in-frame clones and leaves some out. The sample consists of around 60,000 clones, about 89% of them appearing once. Sequencing was performed on peripheral blood, taken 28 days after the second dose of the MenACWY control vaccine. All receptors derive from an adult who received the MenACWY meningococcal vaccine as a control.

CDR3 region: CASWPGMANTIYF. In DNA form, the CDR3 reads TGTGCCAGCTGGCCGGGAATGGCAAACACCATATATTTT. The chain carries TRBV28 and TRBJ1-3; D not certain. The CDR3 is 13 amino acids. Germline values: CDR1 MDHEN, CDR2 SYDVKM. V was pared by 8 bases and J by 6 bases, with 14 bases between.

This sequence joins TRBV5-4 and TRBJ2-2; 10 bases are shared with TRBD2. The CDR3 has 16 residues. Germline CDR1 SGHNT, CDR2 YYREEE (reference sequence). V gave up 3 bases and J gave up 1 base; unmatched junction bases: 3. CDR3 in amino acids: CASSYGLAENTGELFF. The CDR3, as DNA: TGTGCCAGCAGCTACGGACTAGCGGAGAACACCGGGGAGCTGTTTTTT.

The chain carries TRBV6-1 and TRBJ2-5, with 11 bases lining up with TRBD2. The CDR3 extends over 20 amino acids. Germline CDR1 MNHNS, CDR2 SASEGT. V lost 0 bases to trimming and J lost 5 bases; unmatched junction nucleotides: 17. CDR3 loop: CASSEAGVAGGLGEVETQYF. The CDR3 nucleotides read TGTGCCAGCAGTGAAGCGGGCGTAGCGGGAGGGCTGGGTGAAGTGGAGACCCAGTACTTC.